This T cell receptor beta chain was retrieved from a study of cytomegalovirus exposure and HLA in healthy donors. This clone was picked up a small number of times. Its target is unknown. General study findings and limits: Reports indicated that the classifier achieved high specificity and sensitivity in diagnosing cytomegalovirus status. Later analysis suggested most CMV-associated TCR beta chains were HLA-restricted. The study recorded some 160 TCR beta chains that were cytomegalovirus-associated.

Germline CDR1 reads MNHNS; CDR2 reads SASEGT. CDR3 length: 15 amino acids. V shed 7 bases and J shed 0 bases, with 10 bases lying between them. Both 60 Vbeta primers and 13 Jbeta primers went into the PCR. Profiling relied on immunoSEQ multiplex PCR, and the TCRdb table lists in-frame clones only, not all of them. This sample has about 150,000 clones, with 65% to 80% found just once. The chain links TRBV6-1 to TRBJ2-6; no definite D call. The sample was PBMCs. The TCR originated in a woman aged 35 to 49 in good health and CMV-seronegative. CDR3 in amino acids: CASTPLSSGANVLTF. The CDR3 region has the DNA TGTGCCAGCACCCCCCTTAGCTCTGGGGCCAACGTCCTGACTTTC.